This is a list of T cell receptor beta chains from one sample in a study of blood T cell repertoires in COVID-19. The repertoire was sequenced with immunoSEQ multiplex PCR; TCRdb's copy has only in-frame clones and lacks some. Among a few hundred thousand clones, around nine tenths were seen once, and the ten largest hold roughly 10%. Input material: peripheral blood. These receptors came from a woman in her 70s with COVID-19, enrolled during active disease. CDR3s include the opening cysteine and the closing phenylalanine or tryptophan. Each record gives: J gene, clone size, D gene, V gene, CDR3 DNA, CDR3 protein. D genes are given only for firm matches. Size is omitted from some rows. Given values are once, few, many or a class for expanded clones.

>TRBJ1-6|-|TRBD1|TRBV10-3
TGTGCCACGACACGGACAGGGGAACAATCACCCCTCCACTTT
CATTRTGEQSPLHF
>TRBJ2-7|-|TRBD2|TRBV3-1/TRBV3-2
TGTGCCAGCAGACCTAGCGGACTCTACGAGCAGTACTTC
CASRPSGLYEQYF
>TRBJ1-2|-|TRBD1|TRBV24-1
TGTGCCACCAGTGATCCAACACAGGGGGCCGGCGATGGCTACACCTTC
CATSDPTQGAGDGYTF
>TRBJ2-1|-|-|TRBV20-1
TGCAGTGCTAGTAGCGCGGGGTTCTTCTACAATGAGCAGTTCTTC
CSASSAGFFYNEQFF
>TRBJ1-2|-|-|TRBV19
TGTGCCACTGATTCAGGAAGAGGGCATGGCTACACCTTC
CATDSGRGHGYTF
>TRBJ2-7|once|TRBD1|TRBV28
TGTGCCAGCAGCACAGGGGGCGCTGGCTCCTACGAGCAGTACTTC
CASSTGGAGSYEQYF
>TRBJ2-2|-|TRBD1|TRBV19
TGTGCCAGTGCCACACAGGGGGCGGCCGGGGAGCTGTTTTTT
CASATQGAAGELFF
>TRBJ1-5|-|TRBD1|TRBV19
TGTGCCAGTAGTCCGGGACAGGGTATGGATCAGCCCCAGCATTTT
CASSPGQGMDQPQHF
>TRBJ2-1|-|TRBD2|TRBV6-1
TGTGCCAGCAGTGATATAGCGGGAGTCTATAACAATGAGCAGTTCTTC
CASSDIAGVYNNEQFF
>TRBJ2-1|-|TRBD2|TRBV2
TGTGCCAGCAGTGAATTGGGGCTAGCGGGAAGGAATGAGCAGTTCTTC
CASSELGLAGRNEQFF
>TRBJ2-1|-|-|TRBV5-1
TGCGCCAGCAGTTTAGCGGCGAACTCCTACAATGAGCAGTTCTTC
CASSLAANSYNEQFF
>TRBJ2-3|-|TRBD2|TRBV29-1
TGCAGCGGGGGGGCGGGAGGCGCCGCAGATACGCAGTATTTT
CSGGAGGAADTQYF
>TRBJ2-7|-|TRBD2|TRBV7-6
TGTGCCAGCAGCTTAGCTGTTCGGACTAGCGGGAGGGTGGGCGAGCAGTACTTC
CASSLAVRTSGRVGEQYF
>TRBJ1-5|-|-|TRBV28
TGTGCCAGCAGTTTTGAGGTCCTAGGCAATCAGCCCCAGCATTTT
CASSFEVLGNQPQHF
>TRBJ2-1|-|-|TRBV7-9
TGTGCCAGCAGCTTACAGAATTCCTACAATGAGCAGTTCTTC
CASSLQNSYNEQFF
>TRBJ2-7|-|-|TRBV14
TGTGCCAGCAGCCATTGGCACGAGCAGTACTTC
CASSHWHEQYF
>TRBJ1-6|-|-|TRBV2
TGTGCCAGCAGTGAAGGGACAACTCTTAATTCACCCCTCCACTTT
CASSEGTTLNSPLHF
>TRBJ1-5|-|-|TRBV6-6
TGTGCCAGCAGTCAGCACAGGGCCAGTTATCAGCCCCAGCATTTT
CASSQHRASYQPQHF
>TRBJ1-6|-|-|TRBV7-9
TGTGCCAGCAGCTTACACCGGGGAGAATCACCCCTCCACTTT
CASSLHRGESPLHF
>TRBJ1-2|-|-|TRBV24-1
TGTGCCACCAGTGACGCAAATGGGGCGGACTATGGCTACACCTTC
CATSDANGADYGYTF
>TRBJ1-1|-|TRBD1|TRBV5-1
TGCGCCAGCAGCCCCCGGACAGGTATCACTGAAGCTTTCTTT
CASSPRTGITEAFF
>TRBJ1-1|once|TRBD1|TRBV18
TGTGCCAGCTCACCACCATCTACGACAGGGGAGAATGAAGCTTTCTTT
CASSPPSTTGENEAFF
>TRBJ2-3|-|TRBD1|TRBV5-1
TGCGCCAGCAGCTTGGAGGGGGCTCCCCCCACAGATACGCAGTATTTT
CASSLEGAPPTDTQYF
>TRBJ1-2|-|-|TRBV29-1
TGCAGCGTTGAACAGGCTCCTGGCTACACCTTC
CSVEQAPGYTF